A selection of T cell receptor beta chains follows, all from one sample in a study of glioma-infiltrating T cells. TCRdb processed the multiplex PCR reads anew with MiXCR; each CDR3 protein has one entry. The sample contains more than 300,000 distinct CDR3 sequences, 41% of which appear only once. The specimen was glioma tissue, nonneoplastic brain tissue, or PBMCs (not recorded which). These receptors all stem from a human donor with low-grade glioma or glioblastoma, undergoing nonglioma brain surgery, or in good health (not recorded which). Both conserved end residues are part of each CDR3. D genes are given only for firm matches. Size tells how often a clone was seen (once, few, many) or the class of an expanded clone, and some rows leave it out.

V	D	size	J	DNA	CDR3
TRBV24-1	-	-	TRBJ1-1	TGTGCCACCAGTGATTTCGGTAGGACTAAAGCTTTCTTT	CATSDFGRTKAFF
TRBV5-1	TRBD1	-	TRBJ1-4	TGCGCCAGCAGCCCCCGCGGGACAGTTAATGAAAAACTGTTTTTT	CASSPRGTVNEKLFF
TRBV28	TRBD2	-	TRBJ2-1	TGTGCCAGCAGTACTCTTAGCGGGAGGGTAACCTACAATGAGCAGTTCTTC	CASSTLSGRVTYNEQFF
TRBV12-3/TRBV12-4	TRBD1	-	TRBJ1-1	TGTGCCAGCAGTTTCGGACAGGAGGAGAACACTGAAGCTTTCTTT	CASSFGQEENTEAFF
TRBV7-9	TRBD1	few	TRBJ1-5	TGTGCCAGCAGCATAGGACAGGGGGATTATCAGCCCCAGCATTTT	CASSIGQGDYQPQHF
TRBV20-1	TRBD2	-	TRBJ2-1	TGCAGTGCTCTCCAGCGGGAGGGCGGGTACAATGAGCAGTTCTTC	CSALQREGGYNEQFF
TRBV7-2	-	many	TRBJ1-1	TGTGCCAGCAGCTCCCGATCTGAAGCTTTCTTT	CASSSRSEAFF
TRBV28	-	few	TRBJ2-1	TGTGCCAGCAGTTTAAGCCTAGGGGACTCCTATTTCAATGAGCAGTTCTTC	CASSLSLGDSYFNEQFF
TRBV7-2	-	-	TRBJ1-5	TGTGCCAGCGGCTTAGAATTAACACGGCCCCAGCATTTT	CASGLELTRPQHF
TRBV28	-	-	TRBJ2-7	TGTGCCAGCACCCAAACGGGGGTTCGAATCGAGCAGTACTTC	CASTQTGVRIEQYF
TRBV12-5	-	few	TRBJ2-1	TGTGCTAGTGGTTCCCCCTGGGGGGCGAACAATGAGCAGTTCTTC	CASGSPWGANNEQFF
TRBV27	-	-	TRBJ1-6	TGTGCCAGCAGGTCACCCTTCGTGGAGGCTGGGAATTCACCCCTCCACTTT	CASRSPFVEAGNSPLHF
TRBV4-1	-	-	TRBJ1-3	TGCGCCAGCAGCCAAGATGGGATACTGGGAAACACCATATATTTT	CASSQDGILGNTIYF
TRBV7-2	TRBD2	few	TRBJ2-1	TGTGCCAGCAGCCAACTAGCGGGAGGGCCACTAGGTGATGAGCAGTTCTTC	CASSQLAGGPLGDEQFF
TRBV29-1	-	once	TRBJ2-5	TGCAGCGTTTCTACCCCAGGAGAGACCCAGTACTTC	CSVSTPGETQYF
TRBV19	TRBD1	-	TRBJ1-1	TGTGCCAGTAGTACCGGACAGGGGAGAACTGAAGCTTTCTTT	CASSTGQGRTEAFF
TRBV6-7	-	-	TRBJ2-7	TGTGCCAGCAACCATACCTACGAGCAGTACTTC	CASNHTYEQYF
TRBV7-3	-	-	TRBJ1-1	TGTGCCAGCAGCTTAGAAGGAAGAGACACTGAAGCTTTCTTT	CASSLEGRDTEAFF
TRBV4-2	TRBD1	-	TRBJ1-2	TGTGCCAGCAGCTCCGCCGGGACAGGGGAGGCTGGCTACACCTTC	CASSSAGTGEAGYTF
TRBV6-6	-	-	TRBJ2-7	TGTGCCAGCAGTTACTCGTCGGACAGCTACACCTACGAGCAGCACTTC	CASSYSSDSYTYEQHF
TRBV27	-	many	TRBJ2-1	TGTGCCAGCAGTTCGATTTCATTTAGCTCCTACAATGAGCAGTTCTTC	CASSSISFSSYNEQFF
TRBV28	TRBD2	-	TRBJ2-7	TGTGCCGGCAGTTTGGCGGGAGGGTACGAGCAGTACTTC	CAGSLAGGYEQYF